These 18 T cell receptor beta chains share one sample of origin, sequenced in a study of identical twins. MiXCR, applied by TCRdb to the 5' RACE reads, yields one record per CDR3 protein. This table has some 1,700,000 distinct CDR3 sequences, 25% to 35% appearing once. The sample consisted of cord blood. The source is a newborn girl in good health.

This clonotype was detected a few times. This chain uses TRBV14 with TRBJ2-1; 9 positions match TRBD2. Germline V lookup: CDR1 SGHDN, CDR2 FVKESK. Germline trimming cut 0 bases from V and 4 bases from J; bases unmatched to any gene: 10. This CDR3 has 18 residues. CDR3 loop: CASSQDAASGAYYNEQFF. The CDR3 DNA reads as TGTGCCAGCAGCCAAGATGCCGCTAGCGGGGCCTATTACAATGAGCAGTTCTTC.

This clonotype was observed many times. The chain employs TRBV25-1 and TRBJ2-3; D remains unclear. V was trimmed by 2 bases and J by 4 bases, leaving 7 bases between them. The CDR3 has 13 amino acids. Germline V gives CDR1 MGHDK, CDR2 SYGVNS. CDR3 sequence reads: CASSERRSDTQYF. The CDR3 DNA reads TGTGCCAGCAGTGAAAGGCGGTCAGATACGCAGTATTTT. The variable domain in full, completed from reference TRBV25-1 and TRBJ2-3, reads EADIYQTPRYLVIGTGKKITLECSQTMGHDKMYWYQQDPGMELHLIHYSYGVNSTEKGDLSSESTVSRIRTEHFPLTLESARPSHTSQYLCASSERRSDTQYFGPGTRLTVL.

This clonotype was detected only a few times. The chain has TRBV2 and TRBJ2-5; TRBD1 matches 7 bases. With V trimmed by 1 base and J by 6 bases, 5 bases remained unmatched. The CDR3 spans 14 residues. Germline V gene data show CDR1 as SNHLY and CDR2 as FYNNEI. The CDR3 here is CASSEGTGRKTQYF. Written as DNA, the CDR3 is TGTGCCAGCAGTGAAGGGACAGGAAGGAAGACCCAGTACTTC.

Many counts were recorded for this clonotype. The chain carries TRBV12-3 or TRBV12-4 and TRBJ1-6; the D is unclear. The CDR3 loop spans 12 amino acids. Trimming removed 5 bases at V and 5 bases at J, with 4 bases between. The CDR3 here is CASSPNNSPLHF. In DNA form, the CDR3 reads TGTGCCAGCAGTCCCAATAATTCACCCCTCCACTTT.

This chain connects TRBV7-9 to TRBJ2-1; TRBD2 matches at 9 bases. The CDR3 length is 15 residues. V gave up 2 bases and J gave up 7 bases; unmatched junction bases: 6. Germline CDR1 and CDR2: SEHNR and FQNEAQ (reference sequence). CDR3 protein: CASSLFAGGPNEQFF. The CDR3 bases are TGTGCCAGCAGCTTATTTGCGGGGGGGCCGAATGAGCAGTTCTTC.

The rearrangement joins TRBV7-8 to TRBJ2-5, with D hard to call. CDR3 length: 12 amino acids. CDR1 is SGHVS, CDR2 FQNEAQ, per germline. V was shortened by 3 bases and J by 3 bases, with 5 bases between the two germline ends. The chain's CDR3 is CASSFVEETQYF. In nucleotides, the CDR3 is TGTGCCAGCAGCTTTGTCGAAGAGACCCAGTACTTC.

The V gene is TRBV12-3 or TRBV12-4, the J gene TRBJ1-1; a weak D match, TRBD1 (5 bases). V shed 8 bases and J shed 4 bases, with 11 bases lying between them. The CDR3 length is 12 residues. CDR3 residues: CASLQGGTEAFF. As DNA, the CDR3 is TGTGCCAGCCTTCAGGGCGGCACTGAAGCTTTCTTT.

The J gene is TRBJ1-6, the V gene TRBV7-9, with 7 bases fitting TRBD1. There are 19 residues in the CDR3. Per germline, CDR1 SEHNR and CDR2 FQNEAQ (reference sequence). The junction had 21 bases not matched to a gene; V was cut back by 5 bases and J by 8 bases. The CDR3 reads CASSPYRQGKGPWDSPLHF. CDR3 DNA sequence: TGTGCCAGCAGCCCTTACAGACAGGGCAAAGGCCCCTGGGATTCACCCCTCCACTTT.

This clonotype was seen many times. The rearrangement joins TRBV4-2 to TRBJ1-2, with D perhaps TRBD1 (5 bases). The germline V and J ends were trimmed by 8 bases and 0 bases, with 13 bases remaining between them. The CDR3 runs 14 residues. Germline CDR1 is LGHNA and CDR2 is YNFKEQ. The chain's CDR3 is CASSVQGPNYGYTF. The CDR3 DNA sequence: TGTGCCAGCTCCGTCCAGGGACCTAACTATGGCTACACCTTC.

This clonotype was seen a handful of times. This chain joins TRBV5-1 and TRBJ2-7, with TRBD2 matching over 13 bases. Germline lookup yields CDR1 SGHRS and CDR2 YFSETQ. The CDR3 loop spans 16 amino acids. V lost 0 bases and J lost 7; bases outside the gene matches: 7. This chain's CDR3 is CASSLGRTSGSNEQYF. The CDR3 DNA sequence: TGCGCCAGCAGCTTGGGGAGGACTAGCGGGAGCAATGAGCAGTACTTC. Combining the CDR3 with reference TRBV5-1 and TRBJ2-7 gives the whole variable domain KAGVTQTPRYLIKTRGQQVTLSCSPISGHRSVSWYQQTPGQGLQFLFEYFSETQRNKGNFPGRFSGRQFSNSRSEMNVSTLELGDSALYLCASSLGRTSGSNEQYFGPGTRLTVT.

The V and J genes are TRBV7-9 and TRBJ2-1; 10 bases fit TRBD1. The junction had 3 bases not matched to a gene; V was cut back by 1 base and J by 3 bases. CDR1 is SEHNR, CDR2 FQNEAQ, per germline (reference sequence). CDR3 length: 16 residues. The CDR3 DNA reads as TGTGCCAGCAGCTTAGAATGGACAGGGGGCTACAATGAGCAGTTCTTC. This codes for CASSLEWTGGYNEQFF.

The chain carries TRBV6-1 and TRBJ2-2, with a tentative D call TRBD2 (5 bases). There are 13 residues in the CDR3. Germline-derived CDR1 and CDR2 are MNHNS and SASEGT. V was trimmed by 3 bases and J by 6 bases, leaving 8 bases between them. CDR3 region: CASSDWRAGELFF. The CDR3 nucleotides are TGTGCCAGCAGTGATTGGCGGGCCGGGGAGCTGTTTTTT.

The CDR3 is CASSGQGEKTYEQYF. The CDR3 region has the DNA TGTGCCAGCAGTGGACAGGGAGAAAAGACCTACGAGCAGTACTTC. The genes are TRBV6-1 and TRBJ2-7, with 7 nucleotides matching TRBD1. The V gene's germline CDR1 is MNHNS and CDR2 SASEGT. Trimming took 4 bases from V and 2 from J; bases not matched to a gene: 8. The CDR3 sequence is 15 residues long.

This clonotype was seen a handful of times. This chain uses TRBV6-6 with TRBJ2-4; 8 bases are a match to TRBD1. This CDR3 is 14 amino acids long. With 6 bases clipped from V and 8 bases from J, the junction kept 9 bases outside the gene matches. Germline CDR1 reads MNHNY; CDR2 reads SVGAGI (reference sequence). In nucleotides, the CDR3 is TGTGCCAGCAGCCGCGGACAGGGACCGGACATTCAGTACTTC. Protein: CASSRGQGPDIQYF.

Only a few counts were recorded for this clonotype. J is TRBJ2-3 and V is TRBV7-2; D assignment may be TRBD1 or TRBD2 (5 bases each). The V gene lost 2 bases and the J gene lost 5 bases, with 17 bases spanning the gap. Germline-derived CDR1 and CDR2 are SGHTA and FQGNSA. This CDR3 is built from 16 residues. CDR3 bases: TGTGCCAGCAGCTTAAGGGGTAGGGAGCGGAGAGATACGCAGTATTTT. The encoded protein is CASSLRGRERRDTQYF.

There are a few counts of this clonotype. The chain employs TRBV27 and TRBJ2-7; TRBD1 is a possible D gene (6 bases). Trimming took 6 bases from V and 7 from J, leaving 22 bases between them. Germline CDR1 reads MNHEY; CDR2 reads SMNVEV (reference sequence). This CDR3 is built from 15 residues. This chain's CDR3 is CASRRTGTRVREQYF. CDR3 nucleotide sequence: TGTGCCAGCAGACGCACCGGGACACGGGTACGGGAGCAGTACTTC.

Worth noting for this clonotype: A read error may be the cause here, since a much bigger clone is one base away. The chain carries TRBV12-3 or TRBV12-4 and TRBJ2-3; perhaps TRBD1 as D (5 bases). Trimming pared 4 bases from V and 5 bases from J, leaving 16 bases between. This CDR3 has 15 residues. CDR3 bases: TGTGCCAGCAGTTCCAGGGTGAGGAGCGTAGATACGCAGTATTTT. It codes for CASSSRVRSVDTQYF.

The chain recombines TRBV2 with TRBJ1-3; 8 bases map to TRBD1. V trimming: 6 bases; J trimming: 0 bases; junction bases outside the gene matches: 7. The CDR3 is made up of 16 amino acids. In germline, CDR1 is SNHLY, CDR2 FYNNEI. The CDR3 here is CASSVEGQVSGNTIYF. The CDR3, as DNA: TGTGCCAGCAGCGTGGAGGGACAGGTCTCTGGAAACACCATATATTTT.